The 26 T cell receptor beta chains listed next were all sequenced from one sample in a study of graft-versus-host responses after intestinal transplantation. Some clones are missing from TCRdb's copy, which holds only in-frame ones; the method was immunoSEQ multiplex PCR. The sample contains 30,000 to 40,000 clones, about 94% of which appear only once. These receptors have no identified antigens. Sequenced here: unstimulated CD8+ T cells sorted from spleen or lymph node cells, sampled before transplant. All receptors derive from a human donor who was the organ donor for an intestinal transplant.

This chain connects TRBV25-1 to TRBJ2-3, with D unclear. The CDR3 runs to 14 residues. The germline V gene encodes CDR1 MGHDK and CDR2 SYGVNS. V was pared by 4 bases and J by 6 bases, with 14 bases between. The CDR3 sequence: CASSVGWLRDTQYF. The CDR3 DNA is TGTGCCAGCAGTGTGGGGTGGCTGCGGGATACGCAGTATTTT. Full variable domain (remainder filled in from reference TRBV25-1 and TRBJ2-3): EADIYQTPRYLVIGTGKKITLECSQTMGHDKMYWYQQDPGMELHLIHYSYGVNSTEKGDLSSESTVSRIRTEHFPLTLESARPSHTSQYLCASSVGWLRDTQYFGPGTRLTVL.

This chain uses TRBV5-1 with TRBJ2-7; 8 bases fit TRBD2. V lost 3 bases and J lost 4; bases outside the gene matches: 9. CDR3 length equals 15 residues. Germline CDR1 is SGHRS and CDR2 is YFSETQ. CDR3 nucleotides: TGCGCCAGCAGCTGGGAGACTAGCGCTATGTACGAGCAGTACTTC. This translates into CASSWETSAMYEQYF.

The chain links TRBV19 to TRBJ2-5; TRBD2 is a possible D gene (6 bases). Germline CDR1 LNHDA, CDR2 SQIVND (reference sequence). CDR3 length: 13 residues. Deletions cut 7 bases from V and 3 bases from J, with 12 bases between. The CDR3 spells CASNSGVEETQYF. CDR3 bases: TGTGCCAGTAACTCGGGGGTGGAAGAGACCCAGTACTTC.

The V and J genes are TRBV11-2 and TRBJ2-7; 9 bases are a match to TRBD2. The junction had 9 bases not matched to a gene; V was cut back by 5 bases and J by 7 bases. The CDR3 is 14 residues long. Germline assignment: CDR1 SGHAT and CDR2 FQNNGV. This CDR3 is CASSPAGLAREQYF. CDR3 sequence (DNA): TGTGCCAGCAGCCCAGCTGGACTAGCGAGAGAGCAGTACTTC. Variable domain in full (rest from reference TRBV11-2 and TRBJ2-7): EAGVAQSPRYKIIEKRQSVAFWCNPISGHATLYWYQQILGQGPKLLIQFQNNGVVDDSQLPKDRFSAERLKGVDSTLKIQPAKLEDSAVYLCASSPAGLAREQYFGPGTRLTVT.

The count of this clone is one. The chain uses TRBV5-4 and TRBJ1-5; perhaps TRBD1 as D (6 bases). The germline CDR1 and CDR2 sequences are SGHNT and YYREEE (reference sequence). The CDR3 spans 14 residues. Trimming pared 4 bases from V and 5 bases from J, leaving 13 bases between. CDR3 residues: CASSLEQGDQPQHF. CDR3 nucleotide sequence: TGTGCCAGCAGCCTGGAACAGGGAGATCAGCCCCAGCATTTT.

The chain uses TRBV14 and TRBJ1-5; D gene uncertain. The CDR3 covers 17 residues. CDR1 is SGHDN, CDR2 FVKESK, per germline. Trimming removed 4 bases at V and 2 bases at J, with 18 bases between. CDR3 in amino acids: CASSPSNLKRGNQPQHF. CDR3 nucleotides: TGTGCCAGCAGCCCAAGTAACTTGAAAAGGGGCAATCAGCCCCAGCATTTT.

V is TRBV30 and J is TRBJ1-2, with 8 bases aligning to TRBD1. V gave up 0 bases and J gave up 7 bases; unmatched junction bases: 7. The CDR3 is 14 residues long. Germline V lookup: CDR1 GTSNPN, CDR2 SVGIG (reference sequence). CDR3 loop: CAWSVGTGLSGYTF. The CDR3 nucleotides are TGTGCCTGGAGTGTAGGGACAGGATTATCTGGCTACACCTTC. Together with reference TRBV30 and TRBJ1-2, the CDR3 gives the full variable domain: SQTIHQWPATLVQPVGSPLSLECTVEGTSNPNLYWYRQAAGRGLQLLFYSVGIGQISSEVPQNLSASRPQDRQFILSSKKLLLSDSGFYLCAWSVGTGLSGYTFGSGTRLTVV.

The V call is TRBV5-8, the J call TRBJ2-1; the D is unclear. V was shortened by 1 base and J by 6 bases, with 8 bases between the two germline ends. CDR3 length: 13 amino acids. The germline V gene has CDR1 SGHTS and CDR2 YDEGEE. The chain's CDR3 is CASSLTPSNEQFF. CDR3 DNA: TGTGCCAGCAGCTTGACCCCCTCCAATGAGCAGTTCTTC.

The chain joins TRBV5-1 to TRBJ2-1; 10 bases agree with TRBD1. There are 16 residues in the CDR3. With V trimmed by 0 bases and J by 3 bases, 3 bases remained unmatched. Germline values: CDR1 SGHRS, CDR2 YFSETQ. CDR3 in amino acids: CASSLGDRGHYNEQFF. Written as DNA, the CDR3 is TGCGCCAGCAGCTTGGGGGACAGGGGACACTACAATGAGCAGTTCTTC.

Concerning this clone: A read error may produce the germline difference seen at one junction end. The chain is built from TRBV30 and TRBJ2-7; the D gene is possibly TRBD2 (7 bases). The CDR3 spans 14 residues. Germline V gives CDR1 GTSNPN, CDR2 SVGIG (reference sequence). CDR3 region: CAGRGGWERYEQYF. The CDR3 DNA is TGTGCCGGGAGGGGGGGGTGGGAGAGGTACGAGCAGTACTTC. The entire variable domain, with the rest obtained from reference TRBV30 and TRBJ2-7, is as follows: SQTIHQWPATLVQPVGSPLSLECTVEGTSNPNLYWYRQAAGRGLQLLFYSVGIGQISSEVPQNLSASRPQDRQFILSSKKLLLSDSGFYLCAGRGGWERYEQYFGPGTRLTVT.

CDR3 sequence reads: CASSFPWTDNEQFF. CDR3 in DNA: TGTGCCAGCAGTTTCCCCTGGACAGACAATGAGCAGTTCTTC. This chain joins TRBV28 and TRBJ2-1; D possibly corresponds to TRBD1 (6 bases). There are 14 residues in the CDR3. CDR1 is MDHEN, CDR2 SYDVKM, per germline. V was shortened by 3 bases and J by 5 bases, with 11 bases between the two germline ends.

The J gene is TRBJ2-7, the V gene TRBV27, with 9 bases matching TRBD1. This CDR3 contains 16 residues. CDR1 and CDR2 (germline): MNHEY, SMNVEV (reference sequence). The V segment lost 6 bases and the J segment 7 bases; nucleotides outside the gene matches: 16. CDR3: CASSHKTPGQGREQYF. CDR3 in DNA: TGTGCCAGCAGCCATAAAACCCCGGGACAGGGAAGGGAGCAGTACTTC.

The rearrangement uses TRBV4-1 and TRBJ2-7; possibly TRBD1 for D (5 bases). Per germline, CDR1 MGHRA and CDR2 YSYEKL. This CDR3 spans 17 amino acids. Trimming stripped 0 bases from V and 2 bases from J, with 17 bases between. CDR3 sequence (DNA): TGCGCCAGCAGCCAAGAAATGCTCTTCCTCAGGGCCTACGAGCAGTACTTC. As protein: CASSQEMLFLRAYEQYF.

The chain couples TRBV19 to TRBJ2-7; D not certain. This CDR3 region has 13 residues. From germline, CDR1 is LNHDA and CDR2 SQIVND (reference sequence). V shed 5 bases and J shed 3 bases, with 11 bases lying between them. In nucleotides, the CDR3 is TGTGCCAGTAGTTCGGGCGGAATCTACGAGCAGTACTTC. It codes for CASSSGGIYEQYF.

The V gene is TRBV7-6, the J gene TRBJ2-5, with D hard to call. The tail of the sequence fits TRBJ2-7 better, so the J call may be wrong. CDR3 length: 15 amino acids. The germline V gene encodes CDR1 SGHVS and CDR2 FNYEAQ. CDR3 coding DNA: TGTGCCAGCAGCTTGGAAGCAGGAAATATCTACGAGCAGTACTTC. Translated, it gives CASSLEAGNIYEQYF.

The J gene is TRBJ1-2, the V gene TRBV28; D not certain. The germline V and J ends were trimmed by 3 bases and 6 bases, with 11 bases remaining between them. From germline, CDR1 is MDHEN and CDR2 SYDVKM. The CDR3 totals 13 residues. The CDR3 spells CASSFRGVDGYTF. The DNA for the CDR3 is TGTGCCAGCAGTTTCCGGGGAGTCGATGGCTACACCTTC.

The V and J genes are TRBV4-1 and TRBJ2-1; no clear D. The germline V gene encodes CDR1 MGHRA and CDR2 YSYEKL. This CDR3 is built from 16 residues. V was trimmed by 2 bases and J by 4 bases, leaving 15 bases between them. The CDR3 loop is CASSQYLPGWYNEQFF. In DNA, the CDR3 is TGCGCCAGCAGCCAATATCTTCCCGGGTGGTACAATGAGCAGTTCTTC.

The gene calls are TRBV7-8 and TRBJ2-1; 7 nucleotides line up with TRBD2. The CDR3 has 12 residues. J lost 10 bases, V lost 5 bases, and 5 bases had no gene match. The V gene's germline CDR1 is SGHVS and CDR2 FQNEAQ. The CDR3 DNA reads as TGTGCCAGCAGCCGACTAGCCGACGAGCAGTTCTTC. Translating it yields CASSRLADEQFF.

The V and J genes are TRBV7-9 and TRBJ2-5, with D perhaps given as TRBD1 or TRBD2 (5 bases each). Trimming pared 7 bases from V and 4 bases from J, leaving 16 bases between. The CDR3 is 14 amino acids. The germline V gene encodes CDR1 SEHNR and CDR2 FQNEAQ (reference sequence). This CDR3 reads CASIHSGPRETQYF. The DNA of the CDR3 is TGTGCCAGCATCCATTCGGGACCAAGAGAGACCCAGTACTTC.

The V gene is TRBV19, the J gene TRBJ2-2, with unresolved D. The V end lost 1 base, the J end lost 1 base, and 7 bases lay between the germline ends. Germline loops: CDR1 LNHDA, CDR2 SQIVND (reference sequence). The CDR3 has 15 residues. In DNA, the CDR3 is TGTGCCAGTAGTATAGCGGCAGGGAACACCGGGGAGCTGTTTTTT. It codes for CASSIAAGNTGELFF.

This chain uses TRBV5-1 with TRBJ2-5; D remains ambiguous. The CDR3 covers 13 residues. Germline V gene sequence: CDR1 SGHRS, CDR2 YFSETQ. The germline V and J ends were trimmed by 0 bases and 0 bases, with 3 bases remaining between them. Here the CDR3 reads CASSLAYQETQYF. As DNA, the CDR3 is TGCGCCAGCAGCTTGGCCTACCAAGAGACCCAGTACTTC.

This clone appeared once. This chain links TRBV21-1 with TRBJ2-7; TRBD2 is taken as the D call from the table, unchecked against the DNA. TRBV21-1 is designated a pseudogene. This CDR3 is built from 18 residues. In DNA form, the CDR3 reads TGTGCCAGCAGCAAAGGACAGGGACTAGCGGGAGGCTCCTACGAGCAGTACTTC. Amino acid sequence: CASSKGQGLAGGSYEQYF.

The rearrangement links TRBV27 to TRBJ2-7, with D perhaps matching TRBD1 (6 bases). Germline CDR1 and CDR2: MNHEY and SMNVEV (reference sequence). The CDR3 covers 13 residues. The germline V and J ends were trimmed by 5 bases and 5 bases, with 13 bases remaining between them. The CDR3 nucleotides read TGTGCCAGCAGTGGCTCAGGGGCGAACGAGCAGTACTTC. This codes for CASSGSGANEQYF.

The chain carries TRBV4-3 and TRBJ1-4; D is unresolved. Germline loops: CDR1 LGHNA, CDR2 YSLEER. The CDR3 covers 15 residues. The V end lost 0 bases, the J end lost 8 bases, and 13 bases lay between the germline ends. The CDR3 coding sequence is TGCGCCAGCAGCCAAGAGTGGCAGGCCTCCGAAAAACTGTTTTTT. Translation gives CASSQEWQASEKLFF.

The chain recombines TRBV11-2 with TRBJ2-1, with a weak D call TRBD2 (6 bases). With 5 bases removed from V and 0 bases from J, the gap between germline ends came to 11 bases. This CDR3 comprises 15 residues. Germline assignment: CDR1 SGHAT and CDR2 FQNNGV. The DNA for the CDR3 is TGTGCCAGCAGCCCTTTGGGACTCTCCTACAATGAGCAGTTCTTC. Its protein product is CASSPLGLSYNEQFF.

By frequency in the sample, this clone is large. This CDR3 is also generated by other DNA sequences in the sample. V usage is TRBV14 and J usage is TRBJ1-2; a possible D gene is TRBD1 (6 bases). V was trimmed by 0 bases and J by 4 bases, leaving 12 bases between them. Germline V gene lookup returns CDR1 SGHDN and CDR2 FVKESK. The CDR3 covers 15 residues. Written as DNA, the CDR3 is TGTGCCAGCAGCCAAGACAGGGGACTAACCTATGGCTACACCTTC. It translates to CASSQDRGLTYGYTF. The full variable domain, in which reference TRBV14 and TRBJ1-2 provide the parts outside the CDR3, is EAGVTQFPSHSVIEKGQTVTLRCDPISGHDNLYWYRRVMGKEIKFLLHFVKESKQDESGMPNNRFLAERTGGTYSTLKVQPAELEDSGVYFCASSQDRGLTYGYTFGSGTRLTVV.